One sample yielded the 4 T cell receptor beta chains listed below, sequenced in a study of identical twins. TCRdb independently ran MiXCR on the 5' RACE reads; one entry per CDR3 protein. The sample consists of some 730,000 distinct CDR3 sequences, roughly 18% of them appearing once. This same sample was also part of a study on T cells expressing NK-cell markers.

Sample: PBMCs. The receptor set was obtained from a young woman in good health.

The V call is TRBV6-1, the J call TRBJ2-7; possibly TRBD2 for D (6 bases). Germline lookup yields CDR1 MNHNS and CDR2 SASEGT. The CDR3 has 14 residues. V lost 7 bases and J 3 bases, leaving 16 bases between the germline ends. This CDR3 is CASISGLLNYEQYF. The DNA of the CDR3 is TGTGCCAGCATCTCGGGACTGCTGAACTACGAGCAGTACTTC.

This clonotype was seen only a few times. This sequence joins TRBV12-3 or TRBV12-4 and TRBJ2-1; D uncertain. The CDR3 runs 14 residues. Trimming removed 5 bases at V and 5 bases at J, with 13 bases between. Here the CDR3 DNA reads TGTGCCAGCAGTCCCTCCGGACGTAACAATGAGCAGTTCTTC. Translation gives CASSPSGRNNEQFF.

This chain links TRBV27 with TRBJ1-1; D is unclear. This CDR3 has 13 amino acids. Trimming shortened V by 6 bases and J by 4 bases, and 12 bases separated the two germline ends. The germline gives CDR1 MNHEY, CDR2 SMNVEV (reference sequence). CDR3 in amino acids: CASSVALATEAFF. The CDR3 bases are TGTGCCAGCAGCGTTGCTTTGGCCACTGAAGCTTTCTTT.

The V call is TRBV24-1, the J call TRBJ2-2, with 8 positions matching TRBD2. The CDR3 totals 15 residues. Germline values: CDR1 KGHDR, CDR2 SFDVKD. Trimming at V came to 4 bases and at J to 4 bases, leaving 4 bases not matched to a gene. CDR3: CATSETSGGTGELFF. CDR3 bases: TGTGCCACCAGTGAAACTAGCGGAGGCACCGGGGAGCTGTTTTTT.